What follows are 7 T cell receptor beta chains derived from one specimen sequenced in a study of response to subunit inactivated influenza vaccine. TCRdb itself ran the RT-PCR reads through MiXCR, one entry per CDR3 protein. The sample consists of fewer than 800,000 distinct CDR3 sequences, less than 20% of them appearing once. The sequencing here drew on PBMCs from blood, taken about 13 days after vaccination. These receptors originate from a man between 50 and 59 years old who received an inactivated influenza vaccine.

This clonotype appeared a few times. This sequence joins TRBV30 and TRBJ2-1; D tentatively reads TRBD1 or TRBD2 (8 bases each). The ends were cut back, 5 bases at V and 2 bases at J, with 16 bases in the middle. Germline V gene lookup returns CDR1 GTSNPN and CDR2 SVGIG (reference sequence). The CDR3 is 15 amino acids. The CDR3 loop reads CAWQGAGGPYNEQFF. CDR3 DNA: TGTGCCTGGCAGGGGGCGGGAGGTCCCTACAATGAGCAGTTCTTC.

The rearrangement uses TRBV12-3 or TRBV12-4 and TRBJ2-5, with D unclear. CDR3 size: 14 residues. The V gene lost 6 bases and the J gene lost 0 bases, with 11 bases spanning the gap. Written as DNA, the CDR3 is TGTGCCAGCAGCCCCGGCGCTCACCAAGAGACCCAGTACTTC. As protein: CASSPGAHQETQYF.

The table lists this clonotype with a few counts. The rearrangement uses TRBV11-2 and TRBJ2-3, with D possibly called TRBD1 or TRBD2 (5 bases each). The CDR3 sequence is 21 residues long. V lost 3 bases to trimming and J lost 0 bases, with 28 bases between them. CDR1 and CDR2 from the germline V gene are SGHAT and FQNNGV. CDR3 sequence: CASSFDAGKSGTELSTDTQYF. The DNA of the CDR3 is TGTGCCAGCAGCTTTGATGCTGGAAAATCCGGGACGGAATTGAGCACAGATACGCAGTATTTT.

This clonotype has just a few counts. The J gene is TRBJ1-1, the V gene TRBV5-5; 8 positions match TRBD1. Looked up from germline, CDR1 is SGHKS and CDR2 is YYEKEE (reference sequence). The CDR3 runs to 13 residues. The J segment lost 3 bases and the V segment lost 5 bases, leaving 3 bases of the junction unmatched. CDR3 nucleotides: TGTGCCAGCAGTTCGGGACAGGACACTGAAGCTTTCTTT. Amino acid sequence: CASSSGQDTEAFF.

This clonotype occurred a few times. V gene TRBV20-1 combines with J gene TRBJ2-7; 7 positions match TRBD1. CDR3 length: 15 residues. The V and J ends lost 1 base and 0 bases, in that order; junction bases with no gene match: 6. Germline CDR1 reads DFQATT; CDR2 reads SNEGSKA (reference sequence). DNA for the CDR3: TGCAGTGCTAGAGGTCGGACAGGACACTCCTACGAGCAGTACTTC. Amino acids: CSARGRTGHSYEQYF.

The rearrangement uses TRBV9 and TRBJ1-6, with a weak D call TRBD1 (5 bases). From germline, CDR1 is SGDLS and CDR2 YYNGEE. V dropped 0 bases and J dropped 13 bases, with 17 bases sitting between them. There are 15 residues in the CDR3. CDR3 sequence reads: CASSVEAGTREPLHF. The DNA of the CDR3 is TGTGCCAGCAGCGTAGAGGCAGGGACGAGGGAGCCCCTCCACTTT.

This clonotype showed up just a few times. This chain links TRBV28 with TRBJ2-7; no clear D gene. Trimming left V 7 bases short and J 7 bases short, with 8 bases between. The germline V gene has CDR1 MDHEN and CDR2 SYDVKM. CDR3 length: 10 residues. CDR3 bases: TGTGCCAGCAACCTGACAGAGCAGTACTTC. It is translated as CASNLTEQYF. Together with reference TRBV28 and TRBJ2-7, the CDR3 gives the full variable domain: DVKVTQSSRYLVKRTGEKVFLECVQDMDHENMFWYRQDPGLGLRLIYFSYDVKMKEKGDIPEGYSVSREKKERFSLILESASTNQTSMYLCASNLTEQYFGPGTRLTVT.